The rows below give T cell receptor beta chains drawn from one sample of a study of breast tumors, draining lymph nodes, adjacent tissues. TCRdb fed the multiplex PCR reads into MiXCR, producing one record per CDR3 protein. The sample includes around 110,000 distinct CDR3 sequences, around 30% of them seen just once. The sequenced sample was axillary lymph node tissue. The receptors were gathered from a female donor with breast cancer. Some clones in this sample may be carry-over from other donors' samples. The CDR3 runs from the conserved cysteine through the conserved F or W. Each record gives: D gene, J gene, clone size, V gene, CDR3 protein, CDR3 DNA. The D gene is left open where the match is weak. The size entry is marked missing in some rows and otherwise reads once, few, many or a size class.

D gene: -; J gene: TRBJ2-1; clone size: -; V gene: TRBV7-2; CDR3 protein: CASSLTRDYNEQFF; CDR3 DNA: TGTGCCAGCAGCTTGACTAGGGACTACAATGAGCAGTTCTTC
D gene: -; J gene: TRBJ2-1; clone size: many; V gene: TRBV20-1; CDR3 protein: CSARVSGVVNEQFF; CDR3 DNA: TGCAGTGCTAGAGTCTCGGGGGTGGTCAATGAGCAGTTCTTC
D gene: -; J gene: TRBJ1-4; clone size: once; V gene: TRBV5-1; CDR3 protein: CASSLAIGAGQEKLFF; CDR3 DNA: TGCGCCAGCAGCTTGGCCATTGGGGCAGGCCAAGAAAAACTGTTTTTT
D gene: TRBD2; J gene: TRBJ2-5; clone size: many; V gene: TRBV20-1; CDR3 protein: CSATPRVAGTQETQYF; CDR3 DNA: TGCAGTGCGACCCCCCGGGTAGCGGGGACACAAGAGACCCAGTACTTC
D gene: -; J gene: TRBJ1-1; clone size: -; V gene: TRBV30; CDR3 protein: CAWSEGFDTEAFF; CDR3 DNA: TGTGCCTGGAGTGAGGGATTTGACACTGAAGCTTTCTTT
D gene: -; J gene: TRBJ1-6; clone size: many; V gene: TRBV11-2; CDR3 protein: CASSLSQGDNSPLHF; CDR3 DNA: TGTGCCAGCAGCTTAAGCCAGGGCGATAATTCACCCCTCCACTTT
D gene: TRBD2; J gene: TRBJ2-3; clone size: once; V gene: TRBV6-6; CDR3 protein: CASSYPTSGKTDTQYF; CDR3 DNA: TGTGCCAGCAGTTACCCTACTAGCGGGAAGACAGATACGCAGTATTTT
D gene: -; J gene: TRBJ1-2; clone size: many; V gene: TRBV29-1; CDR3 protein: CSVVIGGSGYTF; CDR3 DNA: TGCAGCGTTGTAATAGGGGGGTCTGGCTACACCTTC
D gene: TRBD1; J gene: TRBJ1-1; clone size: few; V gene: TRBV19; CDR3 protein: CASSIVGGRQGNTEAFF; CDR3 DNA: TGTGCCAGTAGTATAGTGGGTGGGAGACAGGGGAACACTGAAGCTTTCTTT
D gene: -; J gene: TRBJ2-7; clone size: many; V gene: TRBV9; CDR3 protein: CASSGSIAVAGEQYF; CDR3 DNA: TGTGCCAGCAGCGGATCGATAGCGGTGGCCGGCGAGCAGTACTTC
D gene: TRBD1; J gene: TRBJ1-4; clone size: many; V gene: TRBV5-1; CDR3 protein: CASGKDRAGDEKLFF; CDR3 DNA: TGCGCCAGCGGCAAAGACAGGGCGGGGGATGAAAAACTGTTTTTT
D gene: -; J gene: TRBJ1-6; clone size: -; V gene: TRBV6-5; CDR3 protein: CASSCSYPGGLRSPLHF; CDR3 DNA: TGTGCCAGCAGTTGCTCGTACCCAGGAGGCCTTAGGTCACCCCTCCACTTT
D gene: -; J gene: TRBJ1-6; clone size: -; V gene: TRBV6-1; CDR3 protein: CASRRGESSYNSPLHF; CDR3 DNA: TGTGCCAGCAGGCGAGGGGAGAGCTCCTATAATTCACCCCTCCACTTT
D gene: -; J gene: TRBJ2-3; clone size: many; V gene: TRBV20-1; CDR3 protein: CSAKPGSSTDTQYF; CDR3 DNA: TGCAGTGCCAAACCCGGCTCCAGCACAGATACGCAGTATTTT
D gene: TRBD1; J gene: TRBJ2-1; clone size: many; V gene: TRBV4-3; CDR3 protein: CASSLGTGYNEQFF; CDR3 DNA: TGCGCCAGCAGCCTCGGGACAGGCTACAATGAGCAGTTCTTC
D gene: -; J gene: TRBJ1-2; clone size: -; V gene: TRBV10-3; CDR3 protein: CAISVQAYYGYTF; CDR3 DNA: TGTGCCATCAGTGTCCAGGCCTACTATGGCTACACCTTC
D gene: TRBD2; J gene: TRBJ2-5; clone size: many; V gene: TRBV20-1; CDR3 protein: CSARGGGARETQYF; CDR3 DNA: TGCAGTGCTAGAGGCGGGGGGGCTCGAGAGACCCAGTACTTC
D gene: -; J gene: TRBJ1-4; clone size: many; V gene: TRBV18; CDR3 protein: CASSPQGPPDEKLFF; CDR3 DNA: TGTGCCAGCTCACCACAGGGACCGCCTGATGAAAAACTGTTTTTT
D gene: TRBD2; J gene: TRBJ2-3; clone size: many; V gene: TRBV6-1; CDR3 protein: CASSLAGTQYF; CDR3 DNA: TGTGCCAGCAGCTTAGCGGGGACGCAGTATTTT
D gene: -; J gene: TRBJ2-3; clone size: -; V gene: TRBV6-5; CDR3 protein: CASSHRGTQGQYF; CDR3 DNA: TGTGCCAGCAGTCACAGAGGGACACAAGGGCAGTATTTT
D gene: TRBD1; J gene: TRBJ1-2; clone size: many; V gene: TRBV11-1; CDR3 protein: CASSYRGPTGYTF; CDR3 DNA: TGTGCCAGCAGCTACAGGGGGCCTACGGGCTACACCTTC
D gene: -; J gene: TRBJ2-1; clone size: few; V gene: TRBV11-2; CDR3 protein: CASRTGGGAYNEQFF; CDR3 DNA: TGTGCCAGCAGAACTGGTGGTGGGGCGTACAATGAGCAGTTCTTC
D gene: TRBD2; J gene: TRBJ2-1; clone size: many; V gene: TRBV19; CDR3 protein: CASSIERLAGYNEQFF; CDR3 DNA: TGTGCCAGTAGTATAGAGAGACTAGCGGGGTACAATGAGCAGTTCTTC
D gene: TRBD1; J gene: TRBJ2-3; clone size: -; V gene: TRBV6-1; CDR3 protein: CATTQRQGARNEQYF; CDR3 DNA: TGTGCCACCACTCAGAGACAGGGGGCCAGGAATGAGCAGTATTTT
D gene: TRBD1; J gene: TRBJ1-5; clone size: many; V gene: TRBV6-2/TRBV6-3; CDR3 protein: CASSPFRTGGNQPQHF; CDR3 DNA: TGTGCCAGCAGTCCATTCCGGACAGGGGGGAATCAGCCCCAGCATTTT
D gene: TRBD1; J gene: TRBJ1-3; clone size: many; V gene: TRBV12-5; CDR3 protein: CASGPLPGQGSCGNTIYF; CDR3 DNA: TGTGCTAGTGGTCCTCTTCCGGGACAGGGGTCTTGTGGAAACACCATATATTTT
D gene: TRBD2; J gene: TRBJ2-1; clone size: many; V gene: TRBV12-3/TRBV12-4; CDR3 protein: CASSPTLAGGGGFYNEQFF; CDR3 DNA: TGTGCCAGCAGTCCCACTTTAGCGGGAGGGGGGGGGTTCTACAATGAGCAGTTCTTC